Listed here are 32 T cell receptor beta chains from one sample, sequenced in a study of beta chain features in type 1 diabetes. Sequenced material consisted of expressed TCRB transcripts (all of the isolated RNA was reverse transcribed). Some clones are missing from TCRdb's copy, which holds only in-frame ones; the method was immunoSEQ multiplex PCR. The sample includes around 340,000 clones, around a fifth of them seen just once. Sample: naive CD4+ T cells from blood. The receptors derive from a woman between 18 and 29 years old in good health.

This clone was observed a handful of times. This chain's CDR3 is CASSLDLGEQYF. CDR3 DNA sequence: TGTGCCAGCAGCTTAGATCTCGGCGAGCAGTACTTC. The chain recombines TRBV11-2 with TRBJ2-7; no reliable D call. Deletions cut 0 bases from V and 6 bases from J, with 6 bases between. The CDR3 contains 12 residues. CDR1 and CDR2 (germline): SGHAT, FQNNGV.

This clone has a handful of counts. CDR3 residues: CASSLEQGTNYGYTF. CDR3 sequence (DNA): TGCGCCAGCAGCTTGGAGCAGGGGACTAACTATGGCTACACCTTC. The V gene is TRBV5-1, the J gene TRBJ1-2; D perhaps matches TRBD1 (6 bases). This CDR3 is 15 amino acids long. CDR1 is SGHRS, CDR2 YFSETQ, per germline. Trimming took off 0 bases at V and 0 bases at J, with 9 bases between the two ends.

In its sample, this clone was seen a few times. The gene calls are TRBV4-1 and TRBJ2-5; 9 bases are shared with TRBD2. J lost 2 bases, V lost 3 bases, and 7 bases had no gene match. Germline V lookup: CDR1 MGHRA, CDR2 YSYEKL. CDR3 length: 16 amino acids. CDR3 loop: CASSQVLAGVQETQYF. The CDR3 DNA is TGCGCCAGCAGCCAGGTACTAGCGGGCGTACAAGAGACCCAGTACTTC.

In its sample, this clone was seen a few times. This rearrangement joins TRBV18 to TRBJ2-5, with D possibly matching TRBD1 (6 bases). CDR3 length: 13 residues. Germline values: CDR1 KGHSH, CDR2 LQKENI. With 4 bases removed from V and 3 bases from J, the gap between germline ends came to 9 bases. CDR3 residues: CASSQGHEETQYF. The CDR3 DNA follows: TGTGCCAGCTCACAGGGACACGAAGAGACCCAGTACTTC.

Details on this clone: This sample also contains other DNA sequences that code for the same CDR3. The chain carries TRBV2 and TRBJ1-5; 9 nucleotides match TRBD1. Looked up from germline, CDR1 is SNHLY and CDR2 is FYNNEI. Losses at the gene ends were 6 bases for V and 7 bases for J; bases not matched to a gene: 1. The CDR3 loop spans 12 amino acids. CDR3 residues: CASRGTGQPQHF. The CDR3 DNA is TGTGCCAGCAGAGGGACAGGGCAGCCCCAGCATTTT. The whole variable domain, filled in from reference TRBV2 and TRBJ1-5, reads EPEVTQTPSHQVTQMGQEVILRCVPISNHLYFYWYRQILGQKVEFLVSFYNNEISEKSEIFDDQFSVERPDGSNFTLKIRSTKLEDSAMYFCASRGTGQPQHFGDGTRLSIL.

The V gene is TRBV7-9, the J gene TRBJ2-1; D gene ambiguous. The germline V gene has CDR1 SEHNR and CDR2 FQNEAQ (reference sequence). The CDR3 contains 14 residues. V was pared by 3 bases and J by 0 bases, with 6 bases between. The CDR3 DNA is TGTGCCAGCAGCTTTCCGAGCTCCTACAATGAGCAGTTCTTC. It yields the protein CASSFPSSYNEQFF.

The chain employs TRBV19 and TRBJ2-1; TRBD2 matches at 12 bases. Germline V CDR1 and CDR2: LNHDA, SQIVND (reference sequence). With V trimmed by 6 bases and J by 0 bases, 6 bases remained unmatched. The CDR3 has 17 amino acids. The CDR3 nucleotides are TGTGCCAGTAGCCCTCTAGCGGGAGGGGTCTCCTACAATGAGCAGTTCTTC. This translates into CASSPLAGGVSYNEQFF.

The rearrangement links TRBV30 to TRBJ2-5; possible D gene TRBD1, 5 bases. The V gene lost 4 bases and the J gene lost 5 bases, with 8 bases spanning the gap. Germline loops: CDR1 GTSNPN, CDR2 SVGIG (reference sequence). This CDR3 is built from 11 residues. The CDR3, as DNA: TGTGCCTGGACAGGGCAGGAGACCCAGTACTTC. It is translated as CAWTGQETQYF.

This clone was detected a few times. The V call is TRBV11-2, the J call TRBJ1-2; 8 bases map to TRBD1. J was trimmed by 7 bases and V by 3 bases; bases with no gene match: 4. CDR3 length equals 13 residues. In germline, CDR1 is SGHAT, CDR2 FQNNGV. CDR3 in amino acids: CASSFGQGTGYTF. The CDR3, as DNA: TGTGCCAGCAGCTTCGGACAGGGAACTGGCTACACCTTC.

This clone was detected a few times. The genes are TRBV29-1 and TRBJ2-1; 7 bases fit TRBD2. CDR1 is SQVTM, CDR2 ANQGSEA, per germline. This CDR3 has 13 amino acids. V was pared by 5 bases and J by 9 bases, with 10 bases of the junction left unmatched. The CDR3 is CSVLWSGGFEQFF. Written as DNA, the CDR3 is TGCAGCGTTTTGTGGTCGGGAGGTTTTGAGCAGTTCTTC.

In its sample, this clone was seen a few times. The rearrangement joins TRBV5-1 to TRBJ2-2; 9 bases fit TRBD1. Trimming at V came to 3 bases and at J to 7 bases, leaving 4 bases not matched to a gene. CDR1 and CDR2 (germline): SGHRS, YFSETQ. The CDR3 loop spans 14 amino acids. CDR3 protein: CASSYRGQDGELFF. The CDR3, as DNA: TGCGCCAGCAGCTACAGGGGGCAGGACGGGGAGCTGTTTTTT.

This clone was seen a handful of times. V usage is TRBV5-1 and J usage is TRBJ2-5; D may be TRBD1 (6 bases). The germline V gene has CDR1 SGHRS and CDR2 YFSETQ. V was pared by 7 bases and J by 4 bases, with 20 bases between. This CDR3 is 15 amino acids long. The CDR3 DNA follows: TGCGCCAGCCGGCAGGGACATCCCAAGAGAGAGACCCAGTACTTC. Protein product: CASRQGHPKRETQYF.

This clone came up a few times. The J gene is TRBJ2-7, the V gene TRBV4-2; 7 bases fit TRBD2. This CDR3 is built from 15 residues. Trimming removed 0 bases from V and 4 bases from J; junction bases left unmatched: 6. Germline CDR1 LGHNA, CDR2 YNFKEQ. CDR3 protein: CASSQESGVGYEQYF. The CDR3 DNA reads as TGTGCCAGCAGCCAAGAGAGCGGGGTAGGATACGAGCAGTACTTC.

There are a few counts of this clone. This chain connects TRBV2 to TRBJ2-5; D remains ambiguous. V gave up 9 bases and J gave up 7 bases, with 12 bases separating them. From germline, CDR1 is SNHLY and CDR2 FYNNEI. There are 11 residues in the CDR3. The CDR3 protein is CASLRAGTQYF. CDR3 bases: TGTGCCAGTTTGAGAGCAGGGACCCAGTACTTC. The whole variable domain, remainder taken from reference TRBV2 and TRBJ2-5, is EPEVTQTPSHQVTQMGQEVILRCVPISNHLYFYWYRQILGQKVEFLVSFYNNEISEKSEIFDDQFSVERPDGSNFTLKIRSTKLEDSAMYFCASLRAGTQYFGPGTRLLVL.

A note on this clone: The sample has other DNA sequences that encode this CDR3 too. V usage is TRBV5-6 and J usage is TRBJ1-4; D may be TRBD1 (5 bases). CDR1 is SGHDT and CDR2 is YYEEEE in the germline V gene. V was pared by 2 bases and J by 5 bases, with 10 bases between. The CDR3 contains 14 residues. The CDR3 DNA reads TGTGCCAGCAGCTTAAGGGGTGGCAATGAAAAACTGTTTTTT. This sequence encodes CASSLRGGNEKLFF. The variable domain in full, completed from reference TRBV5-6 and TRBJ1-4, reads DAGVTQSPTHLIKTRGQQVTLRCSPKSGHDTVSWYQQALGQGPQFIFQYYEEEERQRGNFPDRFSGHQFPNYSSELNVNALLLGDSALYLCASSLRGGNEKLFFGSGTQLSVL.

The chain is built from TRBV5-1 and TRBJ1-2; 9 bases fit TRBD1. After removal of 0 bases from V and 4 bases from J, the junction contained 7 bases not matched to a gene. This CDR3 spans 16 amino acids. CDR1 SGHRS and CDR2 YFSETQ come from the germline V gene. The CDR3 sequence is CASSLAPGTGTYGYTF. The CDR3 DNA reads TGCGCCAGCAGCTTGGCCCCCGGGACAGGGACCTATGGCTACACCTTC.

V and J are TRBV27 and TRBJ1-1; 7 bases fit TRBD1. The germline V gene has CDR1 MNHEY and CDR2 SMNVEV (reference sequence). V shed 6 bases, J shed 4 bases, and the junction held 8 bases outside the gene matches. This CDR3 is 14 amino acids long. CDR3 sequence (DNA): TGTGCCAGCAGAATGACAGGGTATCGCACTGAAGCTTTCTTT. This codes for CASRMTGYRTEAFF.

This clone appeared a few times. The genes are TRBV4-2 and TRBJ2-1, with TRBD2 matching over 8 bases. There are 16 residues in the CDR3. CDR1 is LGHNA and CDR2 is YNFKEQ in the germline V gene. The V gene end was trimmed by 1 base and the J gene end by 5 bases; junction bases not matched to a gene: 7. The CDR3 coding sequence is TGTGCCAGCAGCCAAGTTCAGATAGCGGGGAACAATGAGCAGTTCTTC. This translates into CASSQVQIAGNNEQFF.

This clone turned up a few times. The chain has TRBV27 and TRBJ2-3; TRBD2 might be the D (6 bases). V lost 5 bases and J lost 2, with 17 bases in between. Per the germline V gene, CDR1 is MNHEY and CDR2 is SMNVEV (reference sequence). The CDR3 is 16 residues long. In nucleotides, the CDR3 is TGTGCCAGCAGTCCCCCGGGAGAGCGGCTCACAGATACGCAGTATTTT. As protein: CASSPPGERLTDTQYF.

The V and J genes are TRBV5-6 and TRBJ2-3; D remains unclear. V lost 0 bases and J 4 bases, leaving 3 bases between the germline ends. Germline V lookup: CDR1 SGHDT, CDR2 YYEEEE. The CDR3 consists of 12 residues. In nucleotides, the CDR3 is TGTGCCAGCAGCTTGGTCTCAGATACGCAGTATTTT. Translating gives CASSLVSDTQYF.

The chain recombines TRBV9 with TRBJ2-1; 8 positions agree with TRBD2. V was clipped by 4 bases and J by 3 bases; unmatched bases: 6. CDR3 size: 15 residues. Germline-derived CDR1 and CDR2 are SGDLS and YYNGEE. The CDR3 loop reads CASSLRAGGYNEQFF. CDR3 DNA: TGTGCCAGCAGCCTCCGGGCGGGGGGCTACAATGAGCAGTTCTTC.

This sequence joins TRBV19 and TRBJ2-2, with 9 bases matching TRBD2. V was pared by 3 bases and J by 6 bases, with 5 bases of the junction left unmatched. CDR1 and CDR2 from the germline V gene are LNHDA and SQIVND (reference sequence). The CDR3 totals 15 residues. CDR3 sequence (DNA): TGTGCCAGTAGTATTGAAGCGGGAGGCGCCGGGGAGCTGTTTTTT. Amino acid sequence: CASSIEAGGAGELFF.

This clone was seen repeatedly, ten times or more. The V and J genes are TRBV29-1 and TRBJ2-3, with 9 bases identical to TRBD2. V dropped 2 bases and J dropped 4; count of bases not matched to a gene: 4. The germline V gene has CDR1 SQVTM and CDR2 ANQGSEA. The CDR3 spans 14 residues. CDR3 residues: CSVESSGNADTQYF. CDR3 DNA: TGCAGCGTTGAATCTAGCGGGAATGCAGATACGCAGTATTTT.

This chain connects TRBV5-6 to TRBJ2-7; 9 nucleotides line up with TRBD2. Germline V CDR1 and CDR2: SGHDT, YYEEEE. The CDR3 is made up of 13 amino acids. V was clipped by 2 bases and J by 6 bases; unmatched bases: 3. The CDR3 protein is CASSFLSGSEQYF. The CDR3 region has the DNA TGTGCCAGCAGCTTCCTTAGCGGGAGCGAGCAGTACTTC.

The rearrangement joins TRBV6-5 to TRBJ2-7, with TRBD1 identical over 10 bases. Germline V CDR1 and CDR2: MNHEY, SVGAGI. The length of the CDR3 is 15 residues. V was pared by 4 bases and J by 2 bases, with 5 bases of the junction left unmatched. The DNA for the CDR3 is TGTGCCAGCAGTTCCTGGACAGGGGGAACCTACGAGCAGTACTTC. Amino acid sequence: CASSSWTGGTYEQYF.

The V call is TRBV5-1, the J call TRBJ2-3, with 8 bases aligning to TRBD1. Unmatched junction bases numbered 0, after V lost 3 bases and J lost 3 bases. CDR3 size: 13 residues. Germline V CDR1 and CDR2: SGHRS, YFSETQ. CDR3 in amino acids: CASSWTGTDTQYF. CDR3 sequence (DNA): TGCGCCAGCAGCTGGACAGGGACAGATACGCAGTATTTT.

V usage is TRBV4-1 and J usage is TRBJ1-1; 9 bases agree with TRBD1. With V trimmed by 3 bases and J by 5 bases, 7 bases remained unmatched. The CDR3 runs to 15 residues. Per the germline V gene, CDR1 is MGHRA and CDR2 is YSYEKL. The CDR3 is CASSHPTGGRTEAFF. In DNA form, the CDR3 reads TGCGCCAGCAGCCACCCAACAGGGGGCAGGACTGAAGCTTTCTTT.

The V call is TRBV30, the J call TRBJ2-2, with D possibly being TRBD1 (6 bases). The CDR3 is made up of 13 amino acids. Germline CDR1 reads GTSNPN; CDR2 reads SVGIG (reference sequence). Trimming removed 5 bases at V and 2 bases at J, with 9 bases between. The CDR3 loop reads CAWGTTNTGELFF. The CDR3 region has the DNA TGTGCCTGGGGGACAACTAACACCGGGGAGCTGTTTTTT.

This clone occurred a few times. DNA for the CDR3: TGTGCCAGCAGCTACACAGGATCCCCGGCCTACGAGCAGTACTTC. Translation: CASSYTGSPAYEQYF. The chain employs TRBV7-2 and TRBJ2-7; TRBD1 is a possible D gene (5 bases). Trimming shortened V by 4 bases and J by 2 bases, and 15 bases separated the two germline ends. The germline CDR1 and CDR2 sequences are SGHTA and FQGNSA. The CDR3 is 15 amino acids.

This sequence joins TRBV25-1 and TRBJ2-3, with 11 positions matching TRBD2. With 1 base clipped from V and 4 bases from J, the junction kept 7 bases outside the gene matches. CDR3 length equals 17 residues. Germline lookup yields CDR1 MGHDK and CDR2 SYGVNS. The CDR3 nucleotides read TGTGCCAGCAGTGAATCCCTAGCGGGAGGAGGAGCAGATACGCAGTATTTT. Protein product: CASSESLAGGGADTQYF. Filled out from reference TRBV25-1 and TRBJ2-3, the complete variable domain reads EADIYQTPRYLVIGTGKKITLECSQTMGHDKMYWYQQDPGMELHLIHYSYGVNSTEKGDLSSESTVSRIRTEHFPLTLESARPSHTSQYLCASSESLAGGGADTQYFGPGTRLTVL.

The chain joins TRBV5-5 to TRBJ2-7; D may be TRBD1 (5 bases). The CDR3 consists of 14 residues. CDR1 is SGHKS and CDR2 is YYEKEE in the germline V gene (reference sequence). V was shortened by 1 base and J by 2 bases, with 10 bases between the two germline ends. This CDR3 reads CASSLTDKPYEQYF. The CDR3 DNA follows: TGTGCCAGCAGCTTGACGGACAAACCCTACGAGCAGTACTTC.

The chain joins TRBV7-2 to TRBJ1-2, with 7 bases matching TRBD1. The germline gives CDR1 SGHTA, CDR2 FQGNSA. This CDR3 has 14 residues. The J segment lost 1 base and the V segment lost 6 bases, leaving 5 bases of the junction unmatched. In nucleotides, the CDR3 is TGTGCCAGCAGTTCCGACAGGGATAACTATGGCTACACCTTC. It encodes CASSSDRDNYGYTF.